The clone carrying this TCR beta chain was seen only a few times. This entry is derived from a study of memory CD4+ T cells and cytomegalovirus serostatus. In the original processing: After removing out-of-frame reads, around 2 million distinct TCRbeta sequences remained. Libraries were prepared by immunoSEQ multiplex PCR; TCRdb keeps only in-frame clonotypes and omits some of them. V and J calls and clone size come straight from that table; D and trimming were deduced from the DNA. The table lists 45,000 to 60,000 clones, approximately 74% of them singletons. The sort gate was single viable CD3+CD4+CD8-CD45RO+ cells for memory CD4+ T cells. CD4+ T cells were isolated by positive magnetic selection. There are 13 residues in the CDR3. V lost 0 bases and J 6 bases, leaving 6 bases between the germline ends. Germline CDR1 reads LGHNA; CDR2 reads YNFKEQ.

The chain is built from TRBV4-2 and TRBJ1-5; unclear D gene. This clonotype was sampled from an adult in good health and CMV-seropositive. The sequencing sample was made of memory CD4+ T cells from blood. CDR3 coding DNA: TGTGCCAGCAGCCAAGAGGGTAGTCAGCCCCAGCATTTT. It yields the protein CASSQEGSQPQHF.